Given below is one TCR beta chain in context. Its antigen is unknown. It has no much larger one-base neighbor in the sample; base qualities were not kept. Explained via the paper, the time point label denotes: baseline before first vaccination. Vaccinee samples were obtained from the UK trials COV001 and COV002, which included a single-blind randomized controlled phase 2/3 trial of AZD1222 (ChAdOx1 nCoV-19) in healthy adults. Trial participant PBMC samples were collected at day 0 and day 28 after the second dose for TCRbeta chain sequencing. This entry comes from a study of T cell responses to AZD1222 COVID-19 vaccine (dated by TCRdb to the early 2020s). With regard to the full study: AZD1222 recipients given second doses at about 4 weeks or at about 12 weeks were pooled, since spike-specific TCR depth and breadth were not found to differ between the two schedules. TCR sequencing covered more than 230 trial participants: about 210 given two doses of AZD1222 and approximately 25 given two doses of MenACWY control vaccine. Trial participants were enrolled by age into subgroups of 18-55, 56-69 and 70-plus years, and roughly 150, 30 and 60 TCR-sequenced participants, respectively, were included in these subgroups.

The CDR3 regions of human TCRbeta chains were analyzed by immunosequencing. In the original analysis: TCRs in the repertoires were matched against a reference library of SARS-CoV-2-specific TCRs that had been generated with the MIRA antigen-specificity platform. Breadth meant the fraction of unique TCRs that were SARS-CoV-2-associated, whereas depth meant the fraction of total T cells that were SARS-CoV-2-associated. Using the MIRA data, every spike-specific TCR was mapped to the spike region that the TCR reacted to and assigned to either a CD4 or a CD8 class. Log10-transformed breadth and depth values were compared by one-way ANOVA with Sidak's multiple comparisons tests. Here the immuneACCESS table is served through TCRdb, limited to in-frame sequences with V and J called. Missing clones are a known gap in these copies; in checked studies unresolved V genes cover under half, and the rest lacks a known reason. From that table come the V and J calls and clone size; the DNA was used to work out D and trimming. Recorded for this sample are fewer than 70,000 clones; roughly 90% of them occurred a single time. The ten largest clones add up to 4.9% of the sample.

General conclusions and limits of the study: In the small 56-69-year group, the increase in depth fell short of significance, most likely because of low power. Conclusions about previously exposed vaccinees are limited because only a handful of AZD1222 recipients were SARS-CoV-2 seropositive at baseline. Participants were mostly white British and included more females than males, and it was suggested by the authors that clonal diversity may have been underestimated. After two AZD1222 doses, both the breadth and the depth of spike-specific TCRs were significantly higher than at day 0 and than in MenACWY recipients. Because no day 14 peak-response samples were available, repertoires were characterized only after the peak T cell response. Reportedly, almost half of the unique spike-specific TCRs recognized epitopes lying outside the regions that are mutated in the B.1.351 and B.1.1.7 variants. The whole spike protein was spanned by vaccine-associated CD4 TCRs, and dominant responses were seen in regions 160-218 and 743-854.

This sequence was found in an adult in good health. This sample comprised peripheral blood, obtained on day 0 of AZD1222 vaccination.

CDR3 sequence: CASSVRQGLDGYTF. In nucleotide form, the sequence is TGTGCCAGCAGTGTCCGACAGGGCTTGGATGGCTACACCTTC. The rearranged chain carries TRBV2 and TRBJ1-2, with 7 bases aligning to TRBD1. The germline V gene yields SNHLY for CDR1 and FYNNEI for CDR2. After removal of 4 bases from V and 6 bases from J, the junction retains 8 bases not matched to a gene. Reading from cysteine to phenylalanine, the CDR3 counts 14 amino acids. Solely the CDR3 DNA is kept, with 42 bases framed from the first base.